The rows below give T cell receptor beta chains drawn from one sample of a study of neoadjuvant anti-PD-1 for oral cavity cancer. This table comes from immunoSEQ multiplex PCR, and its TCRdb copy is limited to in-frame clones, with some not included. The table includes 35,000 to 40,000 clones, about 36% detected once. The sample in question was tumor tissue, obtained after nivolumab (anti-PD-1) treatment. These receptors originate from a person aged 40 to 85 with oral cavity squamous cell carcinoma. CDR3s include the opening cysteine and the closing phenylalanine or tryptophan. The D gene is left open where the match is weak. A row's size may be missing; if present it is once, few, many or a size class.

d_gene	j_gene	abundance	v_gene	CDR3aa	CDR3nt
NA	TRBJ2-3	NA	TRBV2	CAPGRTDTQYF	TGTGCCCCCGGGCGCACAGATACGCAGTATTTT
NA	TRBJ2-1	few	TRBV7-9	CASSTHSQDEQFF	TGTGCCAGCAGCACCCATAGTCAGGATGAGCAGTTCTTC
NA	TRBJ1-4	few	TRBV5-4	CASSLYGTNEKLFF	TGTGCCAGCAGCTTGTATGGAACTAATGAAAAACTGTTTTTT
NA	TRBJ1-1	NA	TRBV2	CASRLSHLNTEAFF	TGTGCCAGCAGATTATCACATTTGAACACTGAAGCTTTCTTT
NA	TRBJ2-1	NA	TRBV9	CASSVDRLAEQFF	TGTGCCAGCAGCGTAGATCGGTTGGCTGAGCAGTTCTTC
NA	TRBJ1-6	NA	TRBV19	CASSRDTDSPLHF	TGTGCCAGCTCACGGGACACAGATTCACCCCTCCACTTT
TRBD2	TRBJ2-5	NA	TRBV18	CASSPLAGSQETQYF	TGTGCCAGCTCACCACTAGCGGGGTCCCAAGAGACCCAGTACTTC
TRBD2	TRBJ2-1	NA	TRBV19	CASSISGTYYNEQFF	TGTGCCAGTAGTATCAGCGGGACTTATTACAATGAGCAGTTCTTC
NA	TRBJ1-1	NA	TRBV12-5	CASGRVLWNTEAFF	TGTGCTAGTGGTCGAGTTCTTTGGAACACTGAAGCTTTCTTT
NA	TRBJ2-5	many	TRBV5-1	CASSLASTGGWETQYF	TGCGCCAGCAGCTTGGCGTCAACCGGAGGATGGGAGACCCAGTACTTC
NA	TRBJ2-7	few	TRBV7-2	CASSPTRNIGEQYF	TGTGCCAGCAGCCCTACTAGAAACATAGGCGAGCAGTACTTC
NA	TRBJ2-5	NA	TRBV30	CAWDPGHKYQETQYF	TGTGCCTGGGATCCGGGGCATAAGTACCAAGAGACCCAGTACTTC
NA	TRBJ2-7	NA	TRBV29-1	CSVFSGVNEQYF	TGCAGCGTTTTTTCAGGGGTTAACGAGCAGTACTTC
NA	TRBJ1-5	NA	TRBV2	CASNQGLKEPQHF	TGTGCCAGCAACCAGGGGTTGAAGGAGCCCCAGCATTTT
TRBD2	TRBJ2-1	NA	TRBV10-1	CASSVSGSSYNEQFF	TGCGCCAGCAGTGTGAGCGGGAGCTCCTACAATGAGCAGTTCTTC
TRBD2	TRBJ2-1	few	TRBV4-1	CASSQVGSGGNEQFF	TGCGCCAGCAGCCAAGTAGGTTCGGGGGGGAATGAGCAGTTCTTC
NA	TRBJ2-3	NA	TRBV28	CASSLDDTQYF	TGTGCCAGCAGTTTAGATGATACGCAGTATTTT
NA	TRBJ1-2	many	TRBV30	CAWNQGGGYTF	TGTGCCTGGAACCAGGGAGGGGGCTACACCTTC
NA	TRBJ1-2	few	TRBV11-2	CASSLGGWDFGYTF	TGTGCCAGCAGCTTAGGGGGTTGGGACTTCGGCTACACCTTC
NA	TRBJ1-6	NA	TRBV25-1	CASSLSSDSPLHF	TGTGCCAGCAGTCTAAGCTCCGATTCACCCCTCCACTTT
NA	TRBJ1-1	NA	TRBV18	CASSPLRDPDTEAFF	TGTGCCAGCTCACCTCTTAGGGATCCAGACACTGAAGCTTTCTTT
NA	TRBJ2-7	NA	TRBV21-1	CASTRGEQYF	TGTGCCAGCACGAGAGGCGAGCAGTACTTC
NA	TRBJ2-3	NA	TRBV27	CASSLYSGSSTDTQYF	TGTGCCAGCAGTTTATATAGCGGATCTAGCACAGATACGCAGTATTTT
TRBD1	TRBJ2-3	few	TRBV28	CASSFTGGTADTQYF	TGTGCCAGCAGTTTCACAGGGGGCACGGCAGATACGCAGTATTTT
TRBD2	TRBJ2-7	NA	TRBV7-2	CASRPGLAGEWGEQYF	TGTGCCAGCAGGCCGGGACTAGCGGGAGAGTGGGGCGAGCAGTACTTC
NA	TRBJ1-5	NA	TRBV28	CASSLESASRPQHF	TGTGCCAGCAGTTTAGAGTCCGCATCCCGACCCCAGCATTTT
TRBD1	TRBJ2-2	many	TRBV11-2	CASSSGTGYPGELFF	TGTGCCAGCAGCTCCGGGACAGGCTACCCCGGGGAGCTGTTTTTT
TRBD1	TRBJ1-2	few	TRBV15	CATSARQGIVPYGYTF	TGTGCCACCAGCGCCCGACAGGGAATAGTCCCCTATGGCTACACCTTC
NA	TRBJ2-6	few	TRBV7-3	CASSRNSGANVLTF	TGTGCCAGCAGCCGTAACTCTGGGGCCAACGTCCTGACTTTC
NA	TRBJ2-5	many	TRBV4-2	CASSQETYQETQYF	TGTGCCAGCAGCCAAGAGACGTACCAAGAGACCCAGTACTTC
NA	TRBJ1-6	NA	TRBV9	CASSVEGNSPLHF	TGTGCCAGCAGCGTAGAGGGAAATTCACCCCTCCACTTT
TRBD2	TRBJ2-1	NA	TRBV5-1	CASSRALLAGDEQFF	TGCGCCAGCAGCAGGGCCCTACTAGCGGGGGATGAGCAGTTCTTC
TRBD1	TRBJ1-1	NA	TRBV5-1	CASSRGPGQQNTEAFF	TGCGCCAGCAGCAGGGGACCGGGACAGCAGAACACTGAAGCTTTCTTT
TRBD1	TRBJ2-5	NA	TRBV11-2	CASSLLWGQGAVETQYF	TGTGCCAGCAGCTTACTATGGGGACAGGGGGCCGTGGAGACCCAGTACTTC
TRBD1	TRBJ1-2	NA	TRBV6-6	CASTDPGQAKHSYTF	TGTGCCAGCACCGACCCGGGACAGGCTAAACATAGCTACACCTTC
NA	TRBJ1-2	NA	TRBV5-4	CASSLDSNYGYTF	TGTGCCAGCAGCTTGGACAGTAACTATGGCTACACCTTC
NA	TRBJ1-2	NA	TRBV5-8	CASSRRPSVYGYTF	TGTGCCAGCAGCCGTCGACCGTCCGTCTATGGCTACACCTTC
TRBD1	TRBJ1-1	NA	TRBV7-9	CASTGRQGDAEAFF	TGTGCCAGCACCGGGCGACAGGGAGACGCTGAAGCTTTCTTT
NA	TRBJ1-2	few	TRBV10-3	CAIGAPTYGYTF	TGTGCCATAGGGGCCCCTACCTATGGCTACACCTTC
TRBD2	TRBJ2-1	NA	TRBV19	CASSPTSVSYNEQFF	TGTGCCAGTAGCCCCACTAGCGTCAGCTACAATGAGCAGTTCTTC
NA	TRBJ1-1	few	TRBV7-9	CASSKLGGLTEAFF	TGTGCCAGCAGCAAGCTTGGAGGGTTAACTGAAGCTTTCTTT
NA	TRBJ2-1	NA	TRBV5-4	CASSWDWVSSYNEQFF	TGTGCCAGCAGCTGGGACTGGGTGAGCTCCTACAATGAGCAGTTCTTC
NA	TRBJ2-7	few	TRBV5-1	CASSVEPGAYEQYF	TGCGCCAGCAGCGTAGAACCAGGGGCCTACGAGCAGTACTTC
NA	TRBJ2-1	NA	TRBV29-1	CSVEGMLAETYNEQFF	TGCAGCGTTGAAGGGATGTTAGCGGAAACCTACAATGAGCAGTTCTTC
NA	TRBJ1-4	NA	TRBV7-8	CASSPRGTNEKLFF	TGTGCCAGCAGCCCCAGGGGAACTAATGAAAAACTGTTTTTT
NA	TRBJ2-5	few	TRBV20-1	CSAEQETQYF	TGCAGTGCCGAGCAAGAGACCCAGTACTTC
NA	TRBJ2-7	NA	TRBV4-1	CASSQGVLREQYF	TGCGCCAGCAGCCAAGGGGTGTTGCGGGAGCAGTACTTC
NA	TRBJ1-5	NA	TRBV18	CASSRENSNQPQHF	TGTGCCAGCTCACGGGAAAATAGCAATCAGCCCCAGCATTTT
NA	TRBJ1-2	NA	TRBV18	CASSPSGGGAGYTF	TGTGCCAGCTCACCCTCGGGGGGGGGTGCTGGCTACACCTTC
NA	TRBJ1-4	NA	TRBV5-1	CASSPDLFQNEKLFF	TGCGCCAGCAGCCCGGACCTATTCCAGAATGAAAAACTGTTTTTT
TRBD2	TRBJ2-3	NA	TRBV6-1	CASSYSGGTDTQYF	TGTGCCAGCAGTTATAGCGGGGGCACAGATACGCAGTATTTT
TRBD1	TRBJ2-2	few	TRBV10-3	CAIRGQGWTGELFF	TGTGCCATCAGAGGACAGGGTTGGACCGGGGAGCTGTTTTTT
NA	TRBJ2-3	few	TRBV4-2	CASSQEGAGRTDTQYF	TGTGCCAGCAGCCAAGAGGGGGCGGGACGCACAGATACGCAGTATTTT
TRBD2	TRBJ2-7	NA	TRBV5-1	CASSAGLAGGPYEQYF	TGCGCCAGCAGCGCGGGACTAGCGGGGGGGCCTTACGAGCAGTACTTC
NA	TRBJ2-2	many	TRBV25-1	CASSALGLANTGELFF	TGTGCCAGCAGCGCTCTGGGTCTAGCGAACACCGGGGAGCTGTTTTTT
TRBD2	TRBJ2-3	few	TRBV5-4	CASSLAGGADTQYF	TGTGCCAGCAGCTTAGCGGGGGGAGCAGATACGCAGTATTTT
TRBD1	TRBJ1-2	NA	TRBV4-1	CASSRTGWNYGYTF	TGCGCCAGCAGCCGGACAGGGTGGAACTATGGCTACACCTTC
NA	TRBJ2-7	medium-sized	TRBV2	CASSGPPGHEQYF	TGTGCCAGCAGCGGACCTCCGGGCCACGAGCAGTACTTC